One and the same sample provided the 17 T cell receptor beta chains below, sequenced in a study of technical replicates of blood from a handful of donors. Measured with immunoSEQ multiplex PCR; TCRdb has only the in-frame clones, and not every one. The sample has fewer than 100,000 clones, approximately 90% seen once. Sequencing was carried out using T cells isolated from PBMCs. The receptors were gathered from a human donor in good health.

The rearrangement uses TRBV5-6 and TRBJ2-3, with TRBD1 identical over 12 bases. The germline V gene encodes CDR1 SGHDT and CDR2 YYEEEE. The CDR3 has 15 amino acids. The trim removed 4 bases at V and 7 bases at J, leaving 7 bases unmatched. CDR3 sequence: CASSPGGQGANTQYF. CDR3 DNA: TGTGCCAGCAGCCCCGGGGGACAGGGGGCAAATACGCAGTATTTT.

The CDR3 reads CASSQDLGEGRTGELFF. Written as DNA, the CDR3 is TGCGCCAGCAGCCAAGATTTGGGGGAGGGCCGCACCGGGGAGCTGTTTTTT. V gene TRBV4-3 combines with J gene TRBJ2-2; 7 positions agree with TRBD2. Germline lookup yields CDR1 LGHNA and CDR2 YSLEER. The J segment lost 4 bases and the V segment lost 0 bases, leaving 8 bases of the junction unmatched. CDR3 length: 17 residues.

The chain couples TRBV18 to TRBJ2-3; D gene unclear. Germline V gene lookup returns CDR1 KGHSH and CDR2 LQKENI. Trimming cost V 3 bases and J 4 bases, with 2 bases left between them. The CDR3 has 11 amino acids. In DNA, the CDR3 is TGTGCCAGCTCACCCTCAGATACGCAGTATTTT. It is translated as CASSPSDTQYF.

This CDR3 reads CASRTGGSDEQYF. Here the CDR3 DNA reads TGTGCCAGTAGGACAGGGGGCTCGGACGAGCAGTACTTC. The chain carries TRBV19 and TRBJ2-7, with TRBD1 identical over 10 bases. With V trimmed by 6 bases and J by 5 bases, 4 bases remained unmatched. This CDR3 comprises 13 residues. Germline CDR1 LNHDA, CDR2 SQIVND (reference sequence).

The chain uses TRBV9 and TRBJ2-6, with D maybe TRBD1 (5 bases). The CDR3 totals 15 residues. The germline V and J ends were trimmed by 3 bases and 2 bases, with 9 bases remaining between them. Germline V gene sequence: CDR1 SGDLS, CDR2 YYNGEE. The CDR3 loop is CASSDTGAGANVLTF. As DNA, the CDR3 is TGTGCCAGCAGCGATACAGGTGCTGGGGCCAACGTCCTGACTTTC.

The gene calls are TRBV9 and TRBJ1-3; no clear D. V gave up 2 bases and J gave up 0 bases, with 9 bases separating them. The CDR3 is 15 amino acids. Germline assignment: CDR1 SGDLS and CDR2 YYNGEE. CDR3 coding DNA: TGTGCCAGCAGCGTGAGAGGGAGCTCTGGAAACACCATATATTTT. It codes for CASSVRGSSGNTIYF.

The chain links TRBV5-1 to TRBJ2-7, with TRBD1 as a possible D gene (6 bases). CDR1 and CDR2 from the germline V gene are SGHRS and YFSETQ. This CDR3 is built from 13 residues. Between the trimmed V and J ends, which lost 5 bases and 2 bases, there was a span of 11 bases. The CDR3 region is CASSTGPTYEQYF. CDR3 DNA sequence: TGCGCCAGCAGTACAGGGCCCACCTACGAGCAGTACTTC.

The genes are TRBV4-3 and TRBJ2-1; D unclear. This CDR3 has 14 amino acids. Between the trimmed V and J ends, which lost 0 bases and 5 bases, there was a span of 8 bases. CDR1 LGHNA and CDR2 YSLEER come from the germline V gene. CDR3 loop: CASSQEERHNEQFF. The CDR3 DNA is TGCGCCAGCAGCCAAGAGGAGAGACACAATGAGCAGTTCTTC.

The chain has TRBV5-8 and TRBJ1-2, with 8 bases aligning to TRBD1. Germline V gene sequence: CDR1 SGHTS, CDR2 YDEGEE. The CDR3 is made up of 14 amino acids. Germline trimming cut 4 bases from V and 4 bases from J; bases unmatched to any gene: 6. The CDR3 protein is CASSPDRVAYGYTF. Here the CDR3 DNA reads TGTGCCAGCAGCCCGGACAGGGTAGCCTATGGCTACACCTTC.

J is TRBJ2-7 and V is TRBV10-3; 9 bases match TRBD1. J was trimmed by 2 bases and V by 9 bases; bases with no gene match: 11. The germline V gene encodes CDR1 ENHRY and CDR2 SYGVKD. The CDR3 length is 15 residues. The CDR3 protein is CAIGDRDRAAYEQYF. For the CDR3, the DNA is TGTGCCATAGGGGACCGGGACAGGGCTGCCTACGAGCAGTACTTC.

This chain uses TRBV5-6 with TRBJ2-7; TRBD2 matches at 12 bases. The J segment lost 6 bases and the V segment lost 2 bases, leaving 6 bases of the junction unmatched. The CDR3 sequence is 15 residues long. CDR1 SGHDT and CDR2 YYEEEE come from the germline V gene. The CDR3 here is CASSFSPSGRVEQYF. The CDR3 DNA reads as TGTGCCAGCAGCTTTTCGCCTAGCGGGAGGGTCGAGCAGTACTTC.

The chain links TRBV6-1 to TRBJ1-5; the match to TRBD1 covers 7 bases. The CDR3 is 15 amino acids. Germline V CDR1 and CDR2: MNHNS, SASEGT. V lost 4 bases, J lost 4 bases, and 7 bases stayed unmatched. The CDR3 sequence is CASSGRDSSNQPQHF. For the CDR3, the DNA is TGTGCCAGCAGTGGCCGGGACAGCAGTAATCAGCCCCAGCATTTT.

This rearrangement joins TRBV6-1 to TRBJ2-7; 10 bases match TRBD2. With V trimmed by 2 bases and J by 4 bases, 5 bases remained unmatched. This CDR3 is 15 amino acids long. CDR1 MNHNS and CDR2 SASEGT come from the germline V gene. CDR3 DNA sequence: TGTGCCAGCAGTGAAATCCTAGCGGGAGTTTACGAGCAGTACTTC. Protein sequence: CASSEILAGVYEQYF.

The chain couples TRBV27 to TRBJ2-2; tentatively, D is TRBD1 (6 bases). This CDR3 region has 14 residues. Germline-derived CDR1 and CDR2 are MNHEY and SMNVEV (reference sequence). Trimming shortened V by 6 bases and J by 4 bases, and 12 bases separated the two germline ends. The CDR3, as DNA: TGTGCCAGCAGGACCGACAGGTTCACCGGGGAGCTGTTTTTT. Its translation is CASRTDRFTGELFF.

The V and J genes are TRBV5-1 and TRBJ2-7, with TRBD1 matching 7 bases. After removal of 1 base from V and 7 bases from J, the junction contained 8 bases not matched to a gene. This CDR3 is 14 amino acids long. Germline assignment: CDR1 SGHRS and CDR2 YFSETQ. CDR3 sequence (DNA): TGCGCCAGCAGCTTGATACAGGGGTCGGGGGAGCAGTACTTC. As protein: CASSLIQGSGEQYF.

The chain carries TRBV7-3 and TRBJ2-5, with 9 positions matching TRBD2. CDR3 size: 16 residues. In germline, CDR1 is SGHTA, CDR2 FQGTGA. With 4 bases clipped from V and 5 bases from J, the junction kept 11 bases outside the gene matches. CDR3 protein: CASSWEGGRGGETQYF. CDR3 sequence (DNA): TGTGCCAGCAGCTGGGAAGGCGGGAGGGGTGGGGAGACCCAGTACTTC.

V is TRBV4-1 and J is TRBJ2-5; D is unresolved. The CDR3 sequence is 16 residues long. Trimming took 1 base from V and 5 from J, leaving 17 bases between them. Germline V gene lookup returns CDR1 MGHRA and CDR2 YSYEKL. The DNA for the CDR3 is TGCGCCAGCAGCCAAGTAGCAACATCTCCATCTGAGACCCAGTACTTC. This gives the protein CASSQVATSPSETQYF.